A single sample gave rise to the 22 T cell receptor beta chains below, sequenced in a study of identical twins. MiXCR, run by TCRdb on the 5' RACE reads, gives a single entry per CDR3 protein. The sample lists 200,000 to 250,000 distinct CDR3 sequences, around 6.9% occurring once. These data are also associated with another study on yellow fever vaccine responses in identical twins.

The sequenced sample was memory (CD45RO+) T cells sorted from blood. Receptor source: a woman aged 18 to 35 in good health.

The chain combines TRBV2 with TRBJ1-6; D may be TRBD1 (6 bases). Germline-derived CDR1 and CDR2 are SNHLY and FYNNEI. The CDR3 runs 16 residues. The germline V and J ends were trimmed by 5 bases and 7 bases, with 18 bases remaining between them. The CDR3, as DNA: TGTGCCAGCAGTCTTGGACAGATCGGGACGAATTCACCCCTCCACTTT. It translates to CASSLGQIGTNSPLHF. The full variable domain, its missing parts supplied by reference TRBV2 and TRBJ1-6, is EPEVTQTPSHQVTQMGQEVILRCVPISNHLYFYWYRQILGQKVEFLVSFYNNEISEKSEIFDDQFSVERPDGSNFTLKIRSTKLEDSAMYFCASSLGQIGTNSPLHFGNGTRLTVT.

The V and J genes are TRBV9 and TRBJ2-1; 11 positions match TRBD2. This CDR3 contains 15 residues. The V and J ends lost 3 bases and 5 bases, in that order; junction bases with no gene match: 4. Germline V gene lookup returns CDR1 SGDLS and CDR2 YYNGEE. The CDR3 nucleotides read TGTGCCAGCAGCGCACTAGCGGGGGACAACAATGAGCAGTTCTTC. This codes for CASSALAGDNNEQFF. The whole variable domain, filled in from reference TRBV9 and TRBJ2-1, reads DSGVTQTPKHLITATGQRVTLRCSPRSGDLSVYWYQQSLDQGLQFLIQYYNGEERAKGNILERFSAQQFPDLHSELNLSSLELGDSALYFCASSALAGDNNEQFFGPGTRLTVL.

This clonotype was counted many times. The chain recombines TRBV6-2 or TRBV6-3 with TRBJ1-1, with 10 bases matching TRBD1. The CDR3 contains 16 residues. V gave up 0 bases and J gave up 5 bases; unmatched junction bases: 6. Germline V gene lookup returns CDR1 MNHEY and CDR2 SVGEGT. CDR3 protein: CASSYSRDRGDTEAFF. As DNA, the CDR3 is TGTGCCAGCAGTTACTCCCGGGACAGGGGAGATACTGAAGCTTTCTTT.

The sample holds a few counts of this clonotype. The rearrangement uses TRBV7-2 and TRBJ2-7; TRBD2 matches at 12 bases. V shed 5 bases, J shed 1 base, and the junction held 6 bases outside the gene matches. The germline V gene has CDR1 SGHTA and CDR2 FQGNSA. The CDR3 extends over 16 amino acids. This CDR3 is CASSPWTSGASYEQYF. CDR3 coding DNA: TGTGCCAGCAGCCCCTGGACTAGCGGGGCGTCCTACGAGCAGTACTTC.

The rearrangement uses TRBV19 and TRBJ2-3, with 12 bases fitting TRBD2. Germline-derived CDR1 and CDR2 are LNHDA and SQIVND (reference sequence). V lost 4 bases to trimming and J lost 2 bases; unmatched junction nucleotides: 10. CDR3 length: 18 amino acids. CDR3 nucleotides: TGTGCCAGTAGTACCCACTTCCGGACTAGCGGGGCCACAGATACGCAGTATTTT. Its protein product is CASSTHFRTSGATDTQYF. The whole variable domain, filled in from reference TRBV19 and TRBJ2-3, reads DGGITQSPKYLFRKEGQNVTLSCEQNLNHDAMYWYRQDPGQGLRLIYYSQIVNDFQKGDIAEGYSVSREKKESFPLTVTSAQKNPTAFYLCASSTHFRTSGATDTQYFGPGTRLTVL.

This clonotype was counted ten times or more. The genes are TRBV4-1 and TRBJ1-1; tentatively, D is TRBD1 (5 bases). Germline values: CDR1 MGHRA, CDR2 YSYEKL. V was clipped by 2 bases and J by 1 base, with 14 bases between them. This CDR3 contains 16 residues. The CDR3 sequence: CASSQLLGGANTEAFF. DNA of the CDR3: TGCGCCAGCAGCCAACTGTTAGGCGGGGCGAACACTGAAGCTTTCTTT.

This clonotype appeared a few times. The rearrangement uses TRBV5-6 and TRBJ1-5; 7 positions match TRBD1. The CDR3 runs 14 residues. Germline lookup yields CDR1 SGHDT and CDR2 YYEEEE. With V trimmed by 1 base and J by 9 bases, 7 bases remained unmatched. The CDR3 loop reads CASSLRQGEGPQHF. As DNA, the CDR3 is TGTGCCAGCAGCTTGAGACAGGGAGAGGGGCCCCAGCATTTT.

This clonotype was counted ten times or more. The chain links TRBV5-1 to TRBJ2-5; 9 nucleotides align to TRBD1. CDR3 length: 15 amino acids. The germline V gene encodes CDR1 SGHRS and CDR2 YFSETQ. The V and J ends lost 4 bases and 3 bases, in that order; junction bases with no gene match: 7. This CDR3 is CASSPFRDREETQYF. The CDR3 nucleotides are TGCGCCAGCAGCCCATTCCGGGACAGGGAAGAGACCCAGTACTTC. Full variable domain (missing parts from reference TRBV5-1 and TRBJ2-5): KAGVTQTPRYLIKTRGQQVTLSCSPISGHRSVSWYQQTPGQGLQFLFEYFSETQRNKGNFPGRFSGRQFSNSRSEMNVSTLELGDSALYLCASSPFRDREETQYFGPGTRLLVL.

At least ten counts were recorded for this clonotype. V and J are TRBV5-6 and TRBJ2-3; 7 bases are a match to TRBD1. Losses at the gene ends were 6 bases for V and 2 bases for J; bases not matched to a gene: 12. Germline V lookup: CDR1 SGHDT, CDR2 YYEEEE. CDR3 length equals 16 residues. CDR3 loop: CASTLGETGYTDTQYF. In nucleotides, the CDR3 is TGTGCCAGCACCCTTGGTGAGACAGGGTACACAGATACGCAGTATTTT.

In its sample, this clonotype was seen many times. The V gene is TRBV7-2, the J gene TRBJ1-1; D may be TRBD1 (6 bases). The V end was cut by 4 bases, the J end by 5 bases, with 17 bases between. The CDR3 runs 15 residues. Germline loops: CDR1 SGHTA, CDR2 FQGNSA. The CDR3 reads CASSSGRQGRTEAFF. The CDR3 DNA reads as TGTGCCAGCAGCTCCGGGCGGCAGGGGAGAACTGAAGCTTTCTTT.

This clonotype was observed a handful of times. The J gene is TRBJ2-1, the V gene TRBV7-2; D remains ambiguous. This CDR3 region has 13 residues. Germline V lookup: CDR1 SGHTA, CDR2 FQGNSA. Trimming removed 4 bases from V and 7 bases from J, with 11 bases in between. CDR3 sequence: CASSSSFGNEQFF. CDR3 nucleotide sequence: TGTGCCAGCAGCTCATCCTTCGGGAATGAGCAGTTCTTC.

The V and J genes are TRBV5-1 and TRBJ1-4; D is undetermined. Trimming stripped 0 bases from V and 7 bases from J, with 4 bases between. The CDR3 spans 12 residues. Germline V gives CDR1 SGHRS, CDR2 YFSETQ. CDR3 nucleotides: TGCGCCAGCAGCTTGGTTAGTGAAAAACTGTTTTTT. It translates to CASSLVSEKLFF.

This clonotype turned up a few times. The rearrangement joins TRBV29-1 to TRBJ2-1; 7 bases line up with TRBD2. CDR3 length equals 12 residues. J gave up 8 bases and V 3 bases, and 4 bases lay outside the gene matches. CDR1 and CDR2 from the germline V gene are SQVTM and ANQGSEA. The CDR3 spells CSVDRGVDEQFF. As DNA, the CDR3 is TGCAGCGTTGATCGGGGGGTGGATGAGCAGTTCTTC.

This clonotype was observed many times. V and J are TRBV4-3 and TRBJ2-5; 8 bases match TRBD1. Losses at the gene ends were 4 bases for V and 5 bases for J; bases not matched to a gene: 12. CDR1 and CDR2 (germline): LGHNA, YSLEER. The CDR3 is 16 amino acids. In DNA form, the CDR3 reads TGCGCCAGCAGCCCCACAGGGGGGACCGACTGGGAGACCCAGTACTTC. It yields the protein CASSPTGGTDWETQYF.

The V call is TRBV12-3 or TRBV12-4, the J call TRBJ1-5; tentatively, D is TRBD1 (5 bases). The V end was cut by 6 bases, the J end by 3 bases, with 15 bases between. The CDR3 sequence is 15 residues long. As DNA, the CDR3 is TGTGCCAGCAGCCTTTCGACAGTGCCCAATCAGCCCCAGCATTTT. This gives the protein CASSLSTVPNQPQHF.

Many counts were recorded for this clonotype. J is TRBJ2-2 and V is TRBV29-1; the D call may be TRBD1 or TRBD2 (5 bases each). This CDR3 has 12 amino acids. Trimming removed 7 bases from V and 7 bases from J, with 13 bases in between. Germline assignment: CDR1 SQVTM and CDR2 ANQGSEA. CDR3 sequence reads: CSAGWGSGELFF. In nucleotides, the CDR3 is TGCAGCGCGGGATGGGGGAGCGGGGAGCTGTTTTTT.

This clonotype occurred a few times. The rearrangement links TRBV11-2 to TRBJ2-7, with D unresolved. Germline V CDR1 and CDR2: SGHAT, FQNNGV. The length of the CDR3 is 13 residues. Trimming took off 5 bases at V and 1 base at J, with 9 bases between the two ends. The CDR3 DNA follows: TGTGCCAGCAGCGGGGAAGGGTCCTACGAGCAGTACTTC. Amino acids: CASSGEGSYEQYF.

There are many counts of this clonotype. The CDR3 spells CASSIRRGGTNYGYTF. CDR3 DNA sequence: TGTGCCAGCTCCATTAGGCGGGGGGGGACTAACTATGGCTACACCTTC. The chain combines TRBV6-1 with TRBJ1-2; TRBD1 is a possible D gene (5 bases). The CDR3 contains 16 residues. Germline V gives CDR1 MNHNS, CDR2 SASEGT. V was shortened by 8 bases and J by 0 bases, with 19 bases between the two germline ends.

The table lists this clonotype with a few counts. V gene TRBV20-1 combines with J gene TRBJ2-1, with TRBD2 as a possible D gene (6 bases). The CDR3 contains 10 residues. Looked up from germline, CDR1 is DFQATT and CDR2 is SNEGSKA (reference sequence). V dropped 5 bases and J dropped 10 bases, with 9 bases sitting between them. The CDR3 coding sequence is TGCAGTGCTTCTAGCGCCGAGCAGTTCTTC. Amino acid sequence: CSASSAEQFF.

CDR3 sequence (DNA): TGTGCCAGCAGCTTAGGGTTCCTTAGCTCCTACGAGCAGTACTTC. This gives the protein CASSLGFLSSYEQYF. The chain links TRBV11-2 to TRBJ2-7; D call uncertain. This CDR3 is built from 15 residues. Germline V CDR1 and CDR2: SGHAT, FQNNGV. Trimming took off 1 base at V and 0 bases at J, with 10 bases between the two ends.

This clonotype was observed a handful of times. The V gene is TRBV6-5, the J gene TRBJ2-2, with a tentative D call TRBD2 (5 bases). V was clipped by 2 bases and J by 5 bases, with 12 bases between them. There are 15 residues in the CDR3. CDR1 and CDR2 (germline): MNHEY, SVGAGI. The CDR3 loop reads CASSYESGNTGELFF. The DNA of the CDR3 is TGTGCCAGCAGTTACGAATCCGGGAATACCGGGGAGCTGTTTTTT.

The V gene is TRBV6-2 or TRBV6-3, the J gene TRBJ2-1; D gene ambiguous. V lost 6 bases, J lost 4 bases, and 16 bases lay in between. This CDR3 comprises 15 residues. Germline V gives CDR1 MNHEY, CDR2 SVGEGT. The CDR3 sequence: CASSLTLLSYNEQFF. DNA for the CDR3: TGTGCCAGCAGCCTGACACTACTCAGTTACAATGAGCAGTTCTTC.